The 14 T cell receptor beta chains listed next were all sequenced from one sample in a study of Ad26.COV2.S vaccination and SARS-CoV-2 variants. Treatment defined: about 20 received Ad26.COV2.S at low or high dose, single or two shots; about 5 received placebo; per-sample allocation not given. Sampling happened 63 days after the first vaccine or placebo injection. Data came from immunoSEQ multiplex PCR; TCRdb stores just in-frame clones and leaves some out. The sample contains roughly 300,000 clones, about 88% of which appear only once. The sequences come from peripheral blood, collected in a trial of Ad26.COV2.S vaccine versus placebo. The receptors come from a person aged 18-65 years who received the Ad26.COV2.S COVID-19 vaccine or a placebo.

The CDR3 loop reads CASITGGSRTEAFF. The CDR3, as DNA: TGTGCCAGCATCACAGGGGGCTCAAGAACTGAAGCTTTCTTT. The genes are TRBV28 and TRBJ1-1; 9 bases fit TRBD1. The germline V gene has CDR1 MDHEN and CDR2 SYDVKM. This CDR3 is built from 14 residues. J was trimmed by 5 bases and V by 7 bases; bases with no gene match: 8.

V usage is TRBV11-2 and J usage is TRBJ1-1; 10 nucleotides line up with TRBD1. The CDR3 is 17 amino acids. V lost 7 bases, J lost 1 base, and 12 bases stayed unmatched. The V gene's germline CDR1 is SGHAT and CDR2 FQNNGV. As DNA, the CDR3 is TGTGCCAGCACCCTAGGGACAGGGGCTTTAGGGAACACTGAAGCTTTCTTT. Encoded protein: CASTLGTGALGNTEAFF.

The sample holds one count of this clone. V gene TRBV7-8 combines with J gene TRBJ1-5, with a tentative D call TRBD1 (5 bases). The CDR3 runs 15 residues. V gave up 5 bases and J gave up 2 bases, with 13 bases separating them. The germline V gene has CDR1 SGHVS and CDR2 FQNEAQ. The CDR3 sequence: CASSLVGGGNQPQHF. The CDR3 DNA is TGTGCCAGCAGCCTAGTGGGGGGGGGCAATCAGCCCCAGCATTTT. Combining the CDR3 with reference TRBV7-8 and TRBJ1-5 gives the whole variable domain GAGVSQSPRYKVAKRGQDVALRCDPISGHVSLFWYQQALGQGPEFLTYFQNEAQLDKSGLPSDRFFAERPEGSVSTLKIQRTQQEDSAVYLCASSLVGGGNQPQHFGDGTRLSIL.

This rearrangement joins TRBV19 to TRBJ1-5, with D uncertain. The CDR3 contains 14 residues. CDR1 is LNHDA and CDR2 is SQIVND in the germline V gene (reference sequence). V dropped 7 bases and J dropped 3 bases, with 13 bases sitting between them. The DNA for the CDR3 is TGTGCCAGTACCGACCTCTCTGCCAATCAGCCCCAGCATTTT. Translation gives CASTDLSANQPQHF.

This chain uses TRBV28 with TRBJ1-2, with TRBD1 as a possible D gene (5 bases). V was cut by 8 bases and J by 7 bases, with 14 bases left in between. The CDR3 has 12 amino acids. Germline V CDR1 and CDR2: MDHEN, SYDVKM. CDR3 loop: CASRAQGLGYTF. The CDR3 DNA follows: TGTGCCAGCCGTGCGCAGGGTCTTGGCTACACCTTC.

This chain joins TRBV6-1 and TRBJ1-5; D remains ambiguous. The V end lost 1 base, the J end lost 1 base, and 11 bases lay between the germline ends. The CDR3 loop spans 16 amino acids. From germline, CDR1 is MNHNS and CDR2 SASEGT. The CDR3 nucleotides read TGTGCCAGCAGTGAAGTTCAGAGACCCAGCAATCAGCCCCAGCATTTT. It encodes CASSEVQRPSNQPQHF.

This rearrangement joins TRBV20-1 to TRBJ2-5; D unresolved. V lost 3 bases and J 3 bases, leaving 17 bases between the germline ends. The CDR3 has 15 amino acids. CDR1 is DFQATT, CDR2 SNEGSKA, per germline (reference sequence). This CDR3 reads CSASLKRGYEETQYF. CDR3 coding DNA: TGCAGTGCTAGTTTAAAAAGAGGTTATGAAGAGACCCAGTACTTC.

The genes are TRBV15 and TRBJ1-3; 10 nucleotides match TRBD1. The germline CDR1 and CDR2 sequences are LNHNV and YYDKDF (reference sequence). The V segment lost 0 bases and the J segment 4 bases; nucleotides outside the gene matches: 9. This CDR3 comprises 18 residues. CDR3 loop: CATSRDHGTGARGNTIYF. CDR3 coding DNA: TGTGCCACCAGCAGAGATCATGGGACAGGGGCGAGAGGAAACACCATATATTTT.

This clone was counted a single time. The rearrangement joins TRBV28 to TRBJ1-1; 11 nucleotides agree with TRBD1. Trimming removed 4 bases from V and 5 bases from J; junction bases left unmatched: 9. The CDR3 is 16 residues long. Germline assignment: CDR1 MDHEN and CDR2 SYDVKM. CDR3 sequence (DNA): TGTGCCAGCAGTTATAAAATTGGACAGGGGGCTACTGAAGCTTTCTTT. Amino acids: CASSYKIGQGATEAFF.

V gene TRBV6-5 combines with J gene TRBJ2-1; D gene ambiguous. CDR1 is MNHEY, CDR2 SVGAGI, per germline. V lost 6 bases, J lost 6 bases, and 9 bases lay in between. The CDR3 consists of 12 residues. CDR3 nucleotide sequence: TGTGCCAGCAGGCCTACGGGCAATGAGCAGTTCTTC. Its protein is CASRPTGNEQFF.

CDR3 amino acids: CASSYGGYTGELFF. As DNA, the CDR3 is TGTGCCAGCAGTTACGGCGGGTACACCGGGGAGCTGTTTTTT. This chain links TRBV6-5 with TRBJ2-2, with TRBD2 as a possible D gene (5 bases). The germline gives CDR1 MNHEY, CDR2 SVGAGI. V was cut by 2 bases and J by 3 bases, with 7 bases left in between. This CDR3 has 14 amino acids.

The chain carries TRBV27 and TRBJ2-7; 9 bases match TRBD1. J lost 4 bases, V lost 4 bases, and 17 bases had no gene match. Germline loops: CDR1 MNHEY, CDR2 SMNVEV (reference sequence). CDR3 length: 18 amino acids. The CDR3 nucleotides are TGTGCCAGCAGTTCTCGGCCCCCGGGACAGGGTGTGAATTACGAGCAGTACTTC. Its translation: CASSSRPPGQGVNYEQYF.

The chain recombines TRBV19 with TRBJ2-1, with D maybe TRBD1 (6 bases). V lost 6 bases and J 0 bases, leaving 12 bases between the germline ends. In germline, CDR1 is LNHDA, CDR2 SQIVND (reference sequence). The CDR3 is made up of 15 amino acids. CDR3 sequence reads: CASSIRDTSYNEQFF. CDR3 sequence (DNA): TGTGCCAGTAGCATCCGGGACACCTCCTACAATGAGCAGTTCTTC. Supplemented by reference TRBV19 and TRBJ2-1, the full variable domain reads DGGITQSPKYLFRKEGQNVTLSCEQNLNHDAMYWYRQDPGQGLRLIYYSQIVNDFQKGDIAEGYSVSREKKESFPLTVTSAQKNPTAFYLCASSIRDTSYNEQFFGPGTRLTVL.

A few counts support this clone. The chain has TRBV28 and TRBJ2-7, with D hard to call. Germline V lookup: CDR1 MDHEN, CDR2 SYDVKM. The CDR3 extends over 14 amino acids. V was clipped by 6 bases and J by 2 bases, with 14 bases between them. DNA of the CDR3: TGTGCCAGCAGCCTGCCGGCGGTGCCCTACGAGCAGTACTTC. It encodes CASSLPAVPYEQYF.